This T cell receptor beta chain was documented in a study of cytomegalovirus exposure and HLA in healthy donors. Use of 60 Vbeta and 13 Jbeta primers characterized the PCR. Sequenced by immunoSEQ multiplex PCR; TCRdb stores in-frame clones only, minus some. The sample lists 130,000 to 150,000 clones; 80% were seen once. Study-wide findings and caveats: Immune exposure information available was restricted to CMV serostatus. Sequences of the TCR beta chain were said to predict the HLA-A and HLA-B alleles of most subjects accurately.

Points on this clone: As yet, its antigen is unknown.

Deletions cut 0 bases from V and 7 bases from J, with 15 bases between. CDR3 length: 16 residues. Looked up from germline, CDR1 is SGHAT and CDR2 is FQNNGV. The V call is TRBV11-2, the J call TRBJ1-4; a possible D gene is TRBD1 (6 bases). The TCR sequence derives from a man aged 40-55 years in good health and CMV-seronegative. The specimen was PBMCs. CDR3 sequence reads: CASSLERTVLGEKLFF. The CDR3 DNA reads TGTGCCAGCAGCTTAGAAAGGACAGTCCTCGGTGAAAAACTGTTTTTT.